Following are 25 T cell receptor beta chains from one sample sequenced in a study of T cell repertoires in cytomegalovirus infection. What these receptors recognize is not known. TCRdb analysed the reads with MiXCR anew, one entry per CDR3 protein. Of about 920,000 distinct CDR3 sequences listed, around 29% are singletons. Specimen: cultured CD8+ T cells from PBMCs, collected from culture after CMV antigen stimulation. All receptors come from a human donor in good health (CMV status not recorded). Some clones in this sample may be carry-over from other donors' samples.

CDR3 loop: CASSLGEEEWDSGYTF. The CDR3 DNA reads as TGTGCCAGCAGCCTTGGGGAGGAAGAGTGGGATTCTGGCTACACCTTC. V is TRBV13 and J is TRBJ1-2; no clear D. Germline V gene data show CDR1 as PRHDT and CDR2 as FYEKMQ (reference sequence). The CDR3 covers 16 residues. With 5 bases removed from V and 7 bases from J, the gap between germline ends came to 23 bases.

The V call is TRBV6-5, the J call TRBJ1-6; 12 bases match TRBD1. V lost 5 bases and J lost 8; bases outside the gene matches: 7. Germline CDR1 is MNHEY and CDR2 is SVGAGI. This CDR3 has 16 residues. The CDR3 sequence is CASSHGDRGLHSPLHF. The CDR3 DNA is TGTGCCAGCAGTCACGGGGACAGGGGGCTCCATTCACCCCTCCACTTT.

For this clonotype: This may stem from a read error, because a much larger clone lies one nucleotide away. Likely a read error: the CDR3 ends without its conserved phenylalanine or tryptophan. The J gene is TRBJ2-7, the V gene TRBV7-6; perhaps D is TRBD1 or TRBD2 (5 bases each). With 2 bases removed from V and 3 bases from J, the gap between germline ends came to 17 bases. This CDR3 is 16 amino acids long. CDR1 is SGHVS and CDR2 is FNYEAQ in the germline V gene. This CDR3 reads CASSLPPGTLDYEQYC. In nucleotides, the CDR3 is TGTGCCAGCAGCTTACCCCCCGGGACCCTCGACTACGAGCAGTACTGC.

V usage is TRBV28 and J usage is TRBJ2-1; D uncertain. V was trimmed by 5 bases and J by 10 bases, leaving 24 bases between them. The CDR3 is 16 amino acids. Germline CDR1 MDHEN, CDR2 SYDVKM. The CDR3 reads CASSLPWTGEELEQFF. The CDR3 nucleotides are TGTGCCAGCAGTCTGCCCTGGACCGGCGAGGAGCTGGAGCAGTTCTTC. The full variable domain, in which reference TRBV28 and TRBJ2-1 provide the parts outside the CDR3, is DVKVTQSSRYLVKRTGEKVFLECVQDMDHENMFWYRQDPGLGLRLIYFSYDVKMKEKGDIPEGYSVSREKKERFSLILESASTNQTSMYLCASSLPWTGEELEQFFGPGTRLTVL.

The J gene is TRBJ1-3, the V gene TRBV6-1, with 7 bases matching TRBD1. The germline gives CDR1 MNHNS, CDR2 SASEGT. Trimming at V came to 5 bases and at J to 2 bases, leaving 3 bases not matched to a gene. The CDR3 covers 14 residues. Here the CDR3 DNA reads TGTGCCAGCAGTCACCAGGGGGCTGGAAACACCATATATTTT. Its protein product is CASSHQGAGNTIYF.

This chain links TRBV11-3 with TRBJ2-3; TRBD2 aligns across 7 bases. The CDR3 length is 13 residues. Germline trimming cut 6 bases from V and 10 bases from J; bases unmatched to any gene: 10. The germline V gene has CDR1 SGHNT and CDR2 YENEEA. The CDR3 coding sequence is TGTGCCAGCAGGGCCGGGGGGACCGGTGCGCAGTATTTT. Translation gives CASRAGGTGAQYF.

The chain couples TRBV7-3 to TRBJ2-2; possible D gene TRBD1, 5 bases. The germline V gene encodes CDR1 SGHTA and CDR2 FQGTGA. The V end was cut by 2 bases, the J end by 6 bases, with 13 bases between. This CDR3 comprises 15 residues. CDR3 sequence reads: CASSLGAGLPGELFF. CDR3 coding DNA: TGTGCCAGCAGCTTAGGGGCAGGCCTACCCGGGGAGCTGTTTTTT.

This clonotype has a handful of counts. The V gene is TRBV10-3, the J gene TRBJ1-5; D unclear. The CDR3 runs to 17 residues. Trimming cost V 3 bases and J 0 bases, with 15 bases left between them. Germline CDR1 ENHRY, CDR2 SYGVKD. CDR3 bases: TGTGCCATCAGTGACCTGGACGGACCATATAGCAATCAGCCCCAGCATTTT. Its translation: CAISDLDGPYSNQPQHF.

The CDR3 DNA reads TGTGCCAGCAGTTACTCCGGGACAAACGAAGCTTTCTTT. It translates to CASSYSGTNEAFF. This rearrangement joins TRBV6-5 to TRBJ1-1; TRBD1 is a possible D gene (6 bases). The CDR3 runs 13 residues. Trimming removed 0 bases at V and 8 bases at J, with 10 bases between. Germline lookup yields CDR1 MNHEY and CDR2 SVGAGI.

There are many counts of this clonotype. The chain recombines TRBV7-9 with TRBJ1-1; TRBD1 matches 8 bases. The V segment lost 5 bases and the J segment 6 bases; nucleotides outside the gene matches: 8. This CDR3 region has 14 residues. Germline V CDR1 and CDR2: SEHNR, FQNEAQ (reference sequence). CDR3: CASSPRQGPSEAFF. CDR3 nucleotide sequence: TGTGCCAGCAGCCCCCGACAGGGGCCATCTGAAGCTTTCTTT. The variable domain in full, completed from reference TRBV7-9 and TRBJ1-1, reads DTGVSQNPRHKITKRGQNVTFRCDPISEHNRLYWYRQTLGQGPEFLTYFQNEAQLEKSRLLSDRFSAERPKGSFSTLEIQRTEQGDSAMYLCASSPRQGPSEAFFGQGTRLTVV.

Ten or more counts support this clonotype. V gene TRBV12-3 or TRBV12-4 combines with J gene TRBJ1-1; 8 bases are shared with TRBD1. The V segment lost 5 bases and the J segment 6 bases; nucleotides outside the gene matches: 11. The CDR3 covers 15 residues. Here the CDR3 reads CASSPSWTGRPEAFF. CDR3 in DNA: TGTGCCAGCAGTCCATCCTGGACAGGGAGGCCTGAAGCTTTCTTT.

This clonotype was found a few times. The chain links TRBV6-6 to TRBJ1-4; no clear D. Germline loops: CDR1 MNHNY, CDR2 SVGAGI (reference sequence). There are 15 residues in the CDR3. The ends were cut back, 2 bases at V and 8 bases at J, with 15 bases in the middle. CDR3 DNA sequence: TGTGCCAGCAGTTACGTCCCGACCATGTCCGAAAAACTGTTTTTT. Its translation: CASSYVPTMSEKLFF.

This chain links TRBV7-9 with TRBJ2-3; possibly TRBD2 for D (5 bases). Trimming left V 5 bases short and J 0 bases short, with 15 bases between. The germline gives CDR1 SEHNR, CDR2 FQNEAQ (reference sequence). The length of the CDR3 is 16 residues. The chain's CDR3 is CASSQRLPPSTDTQYF. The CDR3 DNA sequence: TGTGCCAGCAGCCAGAGACTACCTCCTAGCACAGATACGCAGTATTTT. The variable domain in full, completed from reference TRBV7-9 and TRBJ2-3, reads DTGVSQNPRHKITKRGQNVTFRCDPISEHNRLYWYRQTLGQGPEFLTYFQNEAQLEKSRLLSDRFSAERPKGSFSTLEIQRTEQGDSAMYLCASSQRLPPSTDTQYFGPGTRLTVL.

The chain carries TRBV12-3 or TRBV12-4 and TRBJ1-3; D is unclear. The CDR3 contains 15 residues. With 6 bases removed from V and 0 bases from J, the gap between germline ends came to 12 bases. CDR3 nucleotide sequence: TGTGCCAGCAGACCGGACGGAACCTCTGGAAACACCATATATTTT. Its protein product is CASRPDGTSGNTIYF.

The CDR3 loop is CSVDRDYGYTF. The CDR3 bases are TGCAGCGTCGACAGAGACTATGGCTACACCTTC. The chain uses TRBV29-1 and TRBJ1-2; a possible D gene is TRBD1 (5 bases). The CDR3 has 11 amino acids. CDR1 and CDR2 (germline): SQVTM, ANQGSEA. V gave up 6 bases and J gave up 3 bases, with 8 bases separating them.

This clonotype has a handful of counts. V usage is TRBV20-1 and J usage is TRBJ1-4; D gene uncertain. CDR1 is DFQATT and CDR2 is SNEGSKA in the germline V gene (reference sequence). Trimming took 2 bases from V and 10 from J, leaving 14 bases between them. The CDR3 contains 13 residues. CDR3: CSARRSSARKLFF. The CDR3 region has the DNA TGCAGTGCTAGAAGGTCCTCCGCTAGAAAACTGTTTTTT.

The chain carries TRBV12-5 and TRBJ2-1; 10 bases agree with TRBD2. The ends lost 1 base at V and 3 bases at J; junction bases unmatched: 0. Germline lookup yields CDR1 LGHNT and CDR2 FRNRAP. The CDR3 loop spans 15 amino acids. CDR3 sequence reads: CASGLGTSGYNEQFF. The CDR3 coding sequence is TGTGCTAGTGGTTTGGGGACTAGCGGCTACAATGAGCAGTTCTTC. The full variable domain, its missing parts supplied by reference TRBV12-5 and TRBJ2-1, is DARVTQTPRHKVTEMGQEVTMRCQPILGHNTVFWYRQTMMQGLELLAYFRNRAPLDDSGMPKDRFSAEMPDATLATLKIQPSEPRDSAVYFCASGLGTSGYNEQFFGPGTRLTVL.

CDR3 region: CASTPQSGDLTDTQYF. The CDR3 bases are TGTGCCAGCACCCCCCAGAGCGGGGATCTCACAGATACGCAGTATTTT. This chain links TRBV27 with TRBJ2-3; 7 bases match TRBD2. The length of the CDR3 is 16 residues. Per the germline V gene, CDR1 is MNHEY and CDR2 is SMNVEV (reference sequence). V shed 7 bases, J shed 2 bases, and the junction held 12 bases outside the gene matches.

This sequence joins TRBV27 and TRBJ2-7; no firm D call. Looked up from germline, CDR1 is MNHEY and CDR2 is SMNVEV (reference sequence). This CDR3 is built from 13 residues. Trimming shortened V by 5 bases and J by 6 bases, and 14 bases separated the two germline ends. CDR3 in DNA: TGTGCCAGCAGTCCCCAATTGGGTGCCGAGCAGTACTTC. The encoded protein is CASSPQLGAEQYF.

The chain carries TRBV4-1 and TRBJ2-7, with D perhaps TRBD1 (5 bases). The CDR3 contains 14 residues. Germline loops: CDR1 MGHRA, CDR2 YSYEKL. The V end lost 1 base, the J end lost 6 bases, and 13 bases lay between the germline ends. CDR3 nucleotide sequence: TGCGCCAGCAGCCAAGTTTCAGGGAATGGCGAGCAGTACTTC. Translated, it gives CASSQVSGNGEQYF.

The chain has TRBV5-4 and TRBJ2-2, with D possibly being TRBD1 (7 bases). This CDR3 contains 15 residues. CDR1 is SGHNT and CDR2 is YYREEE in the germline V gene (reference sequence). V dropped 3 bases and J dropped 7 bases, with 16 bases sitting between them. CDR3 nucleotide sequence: TGTGCCAGCAGCTCAGAGCGACAGGGAGGCGGGGAGCTGTTTTTT. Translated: CASSSERQGGGELFF.

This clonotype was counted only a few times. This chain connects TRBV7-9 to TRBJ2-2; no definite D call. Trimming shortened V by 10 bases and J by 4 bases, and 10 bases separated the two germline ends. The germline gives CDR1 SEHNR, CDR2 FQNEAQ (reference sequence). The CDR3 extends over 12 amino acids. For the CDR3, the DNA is TGTGCCACCCCCTGGGTCACCGGGGAGCTGTTTTTT. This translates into CATPWVTGELFF.

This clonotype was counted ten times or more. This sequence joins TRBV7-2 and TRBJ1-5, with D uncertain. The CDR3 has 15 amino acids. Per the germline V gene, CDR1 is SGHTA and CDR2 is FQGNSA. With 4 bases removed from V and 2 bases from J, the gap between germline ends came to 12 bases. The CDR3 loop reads CASSSEAGGNQPQHF. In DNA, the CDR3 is TGTGCCAGCAGCTCCGAGGCCGGGGGCAATCAGCCCCAGCATTTT.

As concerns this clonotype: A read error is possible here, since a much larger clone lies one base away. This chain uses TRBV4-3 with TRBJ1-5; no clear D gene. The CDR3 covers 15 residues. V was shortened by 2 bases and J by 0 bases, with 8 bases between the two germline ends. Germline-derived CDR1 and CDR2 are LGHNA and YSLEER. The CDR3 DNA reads TGCGCCAGCAGCCAATCCTGGAATAGCAATCAGCCCCAGCATTTT. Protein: CASSQSWNSNQPQHF.

CDR3 loop: CANSDSKKSEAFF. CDR3 nucleotides: TGTGCCAACAGTGACAGTAAGAAGTCTGAAGCTTTCTTT. The rearrangement links TRBV19 to TRBJ1-1; maybe TRBD1 (5 bases). Germline CDR1 is LNHDA and CDR2 is SQIVND (reference sequence). The germline V and J ends were trimmed by 10 bases and 6 bases, with 18 bases remaining between them. The CDR3 spans 13 residues.